The TCR beta chain under discussion was sequenced for a study of T cell repertoires in cytomegalovirus infection. Across the whole study: Indicated by public TCR beta signatures were CMV infection and matching HLA type.

TCRdb analysed the reads with MiXCR anew, one entry per CDR3 protein. The sample carries around 770,000 distinct CDR3 sequences, roughly 28% recorded once. Only a few counts were recorded for this clonotype. As yet, its antigen is unknown. Germline loops: CDR1 SGHNT, CDR2 YYREEE (reference sequence). The length of the CDR3 is 14 residues. The V segment lost 4 bases and the J segment 4 bases; nucleotides outside the gene matches: 2. The rearrangement links TRBV5-4 to TRBJ2-3; 11 bases fit TRBD2. Specimen: cultured CD8+ T cells from PBMCs, collected from culture after CMV antigen stimulation. This receptor was obtained from a human donor in good health (CMV status not recorded). Some clones in this sample may be carry-over from other donors' samples. The CDR3 DNA reads as TGTGCCAGCAGCCCGACTAGCGGGGCAGATACGCAGTATTTT. This gives the protein CASSPTSGADTQYF.